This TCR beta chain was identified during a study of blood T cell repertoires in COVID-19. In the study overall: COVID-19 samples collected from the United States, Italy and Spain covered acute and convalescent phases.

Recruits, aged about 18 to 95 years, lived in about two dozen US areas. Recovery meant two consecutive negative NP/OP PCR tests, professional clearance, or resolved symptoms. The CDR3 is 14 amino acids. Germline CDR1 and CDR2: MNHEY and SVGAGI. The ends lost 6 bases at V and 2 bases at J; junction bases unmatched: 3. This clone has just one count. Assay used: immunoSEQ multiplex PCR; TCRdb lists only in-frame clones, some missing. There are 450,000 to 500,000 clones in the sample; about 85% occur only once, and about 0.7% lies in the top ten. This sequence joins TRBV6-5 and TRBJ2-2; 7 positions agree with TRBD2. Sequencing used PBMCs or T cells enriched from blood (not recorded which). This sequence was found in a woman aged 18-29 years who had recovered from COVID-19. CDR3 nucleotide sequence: TGTGCCAGCAGGCGGGACTACAACACCGGGGAGCTGTTTTTT. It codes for CASRRDYNTGELFF.